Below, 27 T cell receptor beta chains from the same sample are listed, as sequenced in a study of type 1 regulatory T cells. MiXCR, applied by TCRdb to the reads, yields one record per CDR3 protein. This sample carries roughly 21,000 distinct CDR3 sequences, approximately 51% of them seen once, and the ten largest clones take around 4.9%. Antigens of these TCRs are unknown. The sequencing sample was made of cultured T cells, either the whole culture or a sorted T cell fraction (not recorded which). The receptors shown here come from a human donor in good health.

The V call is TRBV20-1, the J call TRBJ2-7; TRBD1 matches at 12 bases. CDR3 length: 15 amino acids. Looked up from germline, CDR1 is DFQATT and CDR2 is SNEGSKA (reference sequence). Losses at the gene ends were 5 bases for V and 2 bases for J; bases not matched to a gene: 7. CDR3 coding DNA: TGCAGTGCTGCCGGGACAGGGGGCTTTGCCTACGAGCAGTACTTC. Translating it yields CSAAGTGGFAYEQYF.

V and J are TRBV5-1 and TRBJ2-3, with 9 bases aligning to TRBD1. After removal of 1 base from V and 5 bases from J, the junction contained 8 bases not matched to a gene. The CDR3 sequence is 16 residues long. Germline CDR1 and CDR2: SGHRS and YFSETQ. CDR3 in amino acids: CASSLPGQGLGDTQYF. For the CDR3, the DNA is TGCGCCAGCAGCTTGCCGGGACAGGGTTTGGGAGATACGCAGTATTTT.

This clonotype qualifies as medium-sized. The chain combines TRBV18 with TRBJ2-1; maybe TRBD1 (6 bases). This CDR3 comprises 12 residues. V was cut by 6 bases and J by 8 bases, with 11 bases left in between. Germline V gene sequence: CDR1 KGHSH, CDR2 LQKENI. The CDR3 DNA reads TGTGCCAGCTCCCAACAGGGCGATGAGCAGTTCTTC. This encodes CASSQQGDEQFF.

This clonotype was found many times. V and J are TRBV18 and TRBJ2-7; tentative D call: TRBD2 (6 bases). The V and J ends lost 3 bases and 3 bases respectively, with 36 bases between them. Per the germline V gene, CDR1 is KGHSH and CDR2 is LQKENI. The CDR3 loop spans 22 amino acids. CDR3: CASSPNGAPGYDSGVNSYEQYF. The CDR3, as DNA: TGTGCCAGCTCACCCAACGGGGCGCCAGGGTATGATAGCGGTGTTAACAGCTACGAGCAGTACTTC.

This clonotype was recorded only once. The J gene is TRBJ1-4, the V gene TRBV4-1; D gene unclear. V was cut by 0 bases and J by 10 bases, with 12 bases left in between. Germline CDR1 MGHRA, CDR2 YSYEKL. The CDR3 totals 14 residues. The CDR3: CASSQERSEGKLFF. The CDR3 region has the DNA TGCGCCAGCAGCCAAGAGCGGTCAGAAGGAAAACTGTTTTTT.

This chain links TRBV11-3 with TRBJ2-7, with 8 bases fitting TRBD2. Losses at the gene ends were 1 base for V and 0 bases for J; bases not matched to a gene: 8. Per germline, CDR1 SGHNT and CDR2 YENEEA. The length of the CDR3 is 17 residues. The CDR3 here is CASSLAPTSAASYEQYF. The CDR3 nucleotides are TGTGCCAGCAGCTTAGCCCCGACTAGCGCGGCCTCCTACGAGCAGTACTTC.

For the CDR3, the DNA is TGTGCCAGCACCGGGACAGCCTACAATGAGCAGTTCTTC. This sequence encodes CASTGTAYNEQFF. This sequence joins TRBV2 and TRBJ2-1, with 7 positions matching TRBD1. The junction had 2 bases not matched to a gene; V was cut back by 7 bases and J by 2 bases. This CDR3 has 13 residues. The germline gives CDR1 SNHLY, CDR2 FYNNEI.

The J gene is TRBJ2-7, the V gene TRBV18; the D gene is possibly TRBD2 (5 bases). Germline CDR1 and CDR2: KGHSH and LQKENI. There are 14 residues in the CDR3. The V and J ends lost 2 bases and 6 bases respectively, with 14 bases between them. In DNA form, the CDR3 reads TGTGCCAGCTCACCAACACCGGGGATCCTCGAGCAGTACTTC. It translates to CASSPTPGILEQYF.

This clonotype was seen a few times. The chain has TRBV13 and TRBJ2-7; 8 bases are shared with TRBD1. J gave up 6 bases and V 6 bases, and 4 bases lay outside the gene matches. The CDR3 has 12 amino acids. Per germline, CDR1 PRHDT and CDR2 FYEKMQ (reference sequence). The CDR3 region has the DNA TGTGCCAGCAGTCTTACAGGGGGCGAGCAGTACTTC. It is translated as CASSLTGGEQYF.

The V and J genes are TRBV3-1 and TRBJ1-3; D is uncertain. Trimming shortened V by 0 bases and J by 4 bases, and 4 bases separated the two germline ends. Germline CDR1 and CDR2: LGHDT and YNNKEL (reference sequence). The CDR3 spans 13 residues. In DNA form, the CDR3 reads TGTGCCAGCAGCCAAGATTTGGGAAACACCATATATTTT. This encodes CASSQDLGNTIYF. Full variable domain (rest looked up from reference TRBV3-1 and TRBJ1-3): DTAVSQTPKYLVTQMGNDKSIKCEQNLGHDTMYWYKQDSKKFLKIMFSYNNKELIINETVPNRFSPKSPDKAHLNLHINSLELGDSAVYFCASSQDLGNTIYFGEGSWLTVV.

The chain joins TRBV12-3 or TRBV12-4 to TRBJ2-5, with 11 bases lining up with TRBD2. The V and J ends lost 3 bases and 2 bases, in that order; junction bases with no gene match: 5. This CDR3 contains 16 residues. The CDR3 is CASSFGIAGGQETQYF. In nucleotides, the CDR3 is TGTGCCAGCAGTTTTGGGATAGCGGGGGGGCAAGAGACCCAGTACTTC.

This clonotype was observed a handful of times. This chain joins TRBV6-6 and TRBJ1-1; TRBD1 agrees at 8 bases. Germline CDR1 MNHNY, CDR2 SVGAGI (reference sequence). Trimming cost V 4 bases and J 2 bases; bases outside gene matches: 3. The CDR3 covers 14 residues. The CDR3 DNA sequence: TGTGCCAGCAGTTCGACAGGGGCCAACACTGAAGCTTTCTTT. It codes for CASSSTGANTEAFF.

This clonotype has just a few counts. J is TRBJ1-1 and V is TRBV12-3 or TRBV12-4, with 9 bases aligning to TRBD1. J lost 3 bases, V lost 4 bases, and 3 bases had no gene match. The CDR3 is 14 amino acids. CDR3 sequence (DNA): TGTGCCAGCAGTTGGGGACAGGGATACACTGAAGCTTTCTTT. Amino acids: CASSWGQGYTEAFF.

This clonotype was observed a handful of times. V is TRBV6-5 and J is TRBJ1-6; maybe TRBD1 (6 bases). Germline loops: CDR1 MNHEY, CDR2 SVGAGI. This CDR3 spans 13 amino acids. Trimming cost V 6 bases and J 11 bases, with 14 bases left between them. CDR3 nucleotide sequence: TGTGCCAGCAGCACCGGGACACTTCCACCCCTCCACTTT. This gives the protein CASSTGTLPPLHF.

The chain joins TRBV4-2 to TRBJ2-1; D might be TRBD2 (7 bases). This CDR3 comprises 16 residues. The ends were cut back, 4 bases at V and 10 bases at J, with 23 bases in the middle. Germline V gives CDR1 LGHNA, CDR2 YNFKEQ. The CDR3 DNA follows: TGTGCCAGCAGCCCCTTTCGTGGGGGGGCCTTACCCGAGCAGTTCTTC. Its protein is CASSPFRGGALPEQFF.

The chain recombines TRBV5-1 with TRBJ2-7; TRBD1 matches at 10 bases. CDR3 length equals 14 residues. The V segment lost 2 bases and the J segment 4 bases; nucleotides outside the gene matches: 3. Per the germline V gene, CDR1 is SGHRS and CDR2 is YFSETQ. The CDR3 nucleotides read TGCGCCAGCAGCTTAGACAGGGGGCAATACGAGCAGTACTTC. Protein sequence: CASSLDRGQYEQYF.

The CDR3 region has the DNA TGTGCCAGCAGTTACTCCCGGAGGGGGGCCTCTACAGATACGCAGTATTTT. It codes for CASSYSRRGASTDTQYF. The chain has TRBV6-5 and TRBJ2-3; D might be TRBD1 or TRBD2, each matching 6 bases. The length of the CDR3 is 17 residues. CDR1 and CDR2 (germline): MNHEY, SVGAGI. V lost 0 bases to trimming and J lost 3 bases, with 16 bases between them.

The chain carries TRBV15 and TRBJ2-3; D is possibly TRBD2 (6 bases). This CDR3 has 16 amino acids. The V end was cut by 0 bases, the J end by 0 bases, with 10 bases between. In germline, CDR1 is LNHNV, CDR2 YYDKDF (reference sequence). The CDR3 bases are TGTGCCACCAGCAGAGATCGGCTAGCGAGCACAGATACGCAGTATTTT. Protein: CATSRDRLASTDTQYF.

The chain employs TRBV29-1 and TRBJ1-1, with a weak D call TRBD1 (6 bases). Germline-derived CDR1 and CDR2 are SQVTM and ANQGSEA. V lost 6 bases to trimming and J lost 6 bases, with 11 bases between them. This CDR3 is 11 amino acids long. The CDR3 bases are TGCAGCGTGTCCAGGGGCCCTGAAGCTTTCTTT. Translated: CSVSRGPEAFF.

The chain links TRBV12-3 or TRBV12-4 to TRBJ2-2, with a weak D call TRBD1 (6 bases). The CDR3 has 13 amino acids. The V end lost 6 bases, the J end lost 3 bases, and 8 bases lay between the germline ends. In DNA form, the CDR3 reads TGTGCCAGCAGGTCAGGGGACACCGGGGAGCTGTTTTTT. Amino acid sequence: CASRSGDTGELFF.

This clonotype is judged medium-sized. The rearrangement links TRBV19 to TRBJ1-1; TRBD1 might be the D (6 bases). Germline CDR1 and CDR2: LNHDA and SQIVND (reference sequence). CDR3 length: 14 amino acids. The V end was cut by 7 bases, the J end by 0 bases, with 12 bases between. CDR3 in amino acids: CASTLTGLNTEAFF. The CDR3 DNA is TGTGCCAGTACTTTGACAGGTTTGAACACTGAAGCTTTCTTT.

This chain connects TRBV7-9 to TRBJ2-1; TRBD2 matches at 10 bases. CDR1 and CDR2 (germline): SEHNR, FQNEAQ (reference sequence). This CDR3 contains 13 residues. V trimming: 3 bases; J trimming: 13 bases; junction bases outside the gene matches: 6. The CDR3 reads CASSFTSGVPQFF. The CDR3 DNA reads TGTGCCAGCAGCTTTACTAGCGGGGTCCCTCAGTTCTTC.

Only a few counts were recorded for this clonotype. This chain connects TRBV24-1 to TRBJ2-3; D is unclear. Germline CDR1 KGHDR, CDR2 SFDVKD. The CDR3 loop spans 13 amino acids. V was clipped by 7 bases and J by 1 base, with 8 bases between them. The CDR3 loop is CATRESGTDTQYF. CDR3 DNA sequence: TGTGCCACCAGAGAATCGGGCACAGATACGCAGTATTTT.

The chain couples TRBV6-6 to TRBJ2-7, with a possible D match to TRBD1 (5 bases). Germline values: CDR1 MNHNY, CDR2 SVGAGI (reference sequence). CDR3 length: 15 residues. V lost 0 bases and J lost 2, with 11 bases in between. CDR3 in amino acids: CASSYSGQGAYEQYF. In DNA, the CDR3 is TGTGCCAGCAGTTACTCGGGGCAGGGTGCCTACGAGCAGTACTTC.

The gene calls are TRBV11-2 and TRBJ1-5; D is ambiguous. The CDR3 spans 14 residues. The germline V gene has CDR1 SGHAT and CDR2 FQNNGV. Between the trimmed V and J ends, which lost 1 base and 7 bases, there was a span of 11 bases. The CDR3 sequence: CASSLGRTGQPQHF. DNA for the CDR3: TGTGCCAGCAGCTTAGGGAGGACCGGGCAGCCCCAGCATTTT.

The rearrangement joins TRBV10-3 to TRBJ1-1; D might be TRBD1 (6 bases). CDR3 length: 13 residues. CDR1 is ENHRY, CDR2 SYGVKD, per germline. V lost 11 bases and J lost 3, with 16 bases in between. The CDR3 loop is CAALTGRDTEAFF. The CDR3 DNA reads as TGTGCCGCCTTAACAGGGAGGGACACTGAAGCTTTCTTT.

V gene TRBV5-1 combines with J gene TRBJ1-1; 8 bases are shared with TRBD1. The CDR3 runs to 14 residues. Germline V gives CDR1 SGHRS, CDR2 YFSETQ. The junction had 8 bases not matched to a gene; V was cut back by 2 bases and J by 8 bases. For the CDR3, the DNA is TGCGCCAGCAGCTTCGGGACAGGACGTCTAGAAGCTTTCTTT. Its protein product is CASSFGTGRLEAFF.